This is a list of T cell receptor beta chains from one sample in a study of human T cells and chemical hapten exposure. TCRdb independently ran MiXCR on the RACE reads; one entry per CDR3 protein. This sample has roughly 96,000 distinct CDR3 sequences; 7.5% to 10% occur once, and the top ten carry 2% to 2.5%. Specimen: whole blood, collected in connection with sensitization to the hapten diphenylcyclopropenone (DPC). These receptor sequences come from a woman between 35 and 50 years old with alopecia areata. Some clones in this sample may be carry-over from other donors' samples. CDR3s include the opening cysteine and the closing phenylalanine or tryptophan. The order of the fields is J gene, D gene, clone size, V gene, CDR3 protein, CDR3 DNA. A D gene is named only where the DNA matches it firmly. Expanded clones are given a class, and other clones once, few, many or no size at all.

j_call: TRBJ1-4
d_call: -
clone_size: few
v_call: TRBV20-1
cdr3_aa: CSARLSTSDEKLFF
cdr3_nt: TGCAGTGCTAGGTTATCCACTTCAGATGAAAAACTGTTTTTT

j_call: TRBJ1-2
d_call: -
clone_size: -
v_call: TRBV27
cdr3_aa: CASSLDRSYGYTF
cdr3_nt: TGTGCCAGCAGTTTAGACAGGTCTTATGGCTACACCTTC

j_call: TRBJ2-5
d_call: -
clone_size: many
v_call: TRBV29-1
cdr3_aa: CSVDYGDF
cdr3_nt: TGCAGCGTTGATTACGGGGACTTC

j_call: TRBJ2-3
d_call: -
clone_size: many
v_call: TRBV5-1
cdr3_aa: CASSVTPDTSTDTQYF
cdr3_nt: TGCGCCAGCAGCGTAACCCCGGACACGAGCACAGATACGCAGTATTTT

j_call: TRBJ2-7
d_call: -
clone_size: -
v_call: TRBV12-3/TRBV12-4
cdr3_aa: CASSPTTGYEQYF
cdr3_nt: TGTGCCAGCAGTCCTACTACCGGCTACGAGCAGTACTTC

j_call: TRBJ2-3
d_call: TRBD1
clone_size: many
v_call: TRBV6-2/TRBV6-3
cdr3_aa: CASSTGQGQRVDTQYF
cdr3_nt: TGTGCCAGCAGTACCGGACAGGGGCAGCGGGTAGATACGCAGTATTTT

j_call: TRBJ2-7
d_call: TRBD1
clone_size: many
v_call: TRBV20-1
cdr3_aa: CSAPKQGSLYEQYF
cdr3_nt: TGCAGTGCTCCAAAACAGGGGAGTTTGTACGAGCAGTACTTC

j_call: TRBJ1-4
d_call: -
clone_size: -
v_call: TRBV20-1
cdr3_aa: CSLTSQGGREKLFF
cdr3_nt: TGCAGTCTAACCTCACAGGGAGGACGTGAAAAACTGTTTTTT

j_call: TRBJ2-2
d_call: -
clone_size: -
v_call: TRBV3-1
cdr3_aa: CASSPLSGSTAGELFF
cdr3_nt: TGTGCCAGCAGCCCGCTGAGCGGTTCAACCGCCGGGGAGCTGTTTTTT

j_call: TRBJ2-5
d_call: -
clone_size: many
v_call: TRBV28
cdr3_aa: CASSSPRETQYF
cdr3_nt: TGTGCCAGCAGTTCTCCCAGGGAGACCCAGTACTTC

j_call: TRBJ1-6
d_call: -
clone_size: many
v_call: TRBV27
cdr3_aa: CASSYRYTNSPLHF
cdr3_nt: TGTGCCAGCAGTTACCGGTACACCAATTCACCCCTCCACTTT

j_call: TRBJ1-6
d_call: TRBD1
clone_size: few
v_call: TRBV5-1
cdr3_aa: CASSLDEGASYSPLHF
cdr3_nt: TGCGCCAGCAGCTTGGATGAGGGGGCTAGTTATTCACCCCTCCACTTT

j_call: TRBJ1-1
d_call: -
clone_size: many
v_call: TRBV6-2/TRBV6-3
cdr3_aa: CASSYGVPLAFF
cdr3_nt: TGTGCCAGCAGTTACGGGGTCCCGCTTGCTTTCTTT

j_call: TRBJ2-1
d_call: -
clone_size: few
v_call: TRBV29-1
cdr3_aa: CSVLQENNEQFF
cdr3_nt: TGCAGCGTTTTGCAAGAGAACAATGAGCAGTTCTTC

j_call: TRBJ2-4
d_call: -
clone_size: many
v_call: TRBV29-1
cdr3_aa: CSALDGSKNIQYF
cdr3_nt: TGCAGCGCCTTGGACGGCTCCAAAAACATTCAGTACTTC

j_call: TRBJ2-3
d_call: TRBD1
clone_size: -
v_call: TRBV7-7
cdr3_aa: CASSLQGLTDTQYF
cdr3_nt: TGTGCTAGCAGCTTACAGGGGTTGACAGATACGCAGTATTTT

j_call: TRBJ2-6
d_call: -
clone_size: few
v_call: TRBV5-1
cdr3_aa: CASSLAVRTGANVLTF
cdr3_nt: TGCGCCAGCAGCTTGGCCGTACGGACTGGGGCCAACGTCCTGACTTTC

j_call: TRBJ1-1
d_call: -
clone_size: -
v_call: TRBV7-9
cdr3_aa: CASSSRTANTEAFF
cdr3_nt: TGTGCCAGCAGCTCCAGGACAGCGAACACTGAAGCTTTCTTT

j_call: TRBJ2-7
d_call: TRBD2
clone_size: many
v_call: TRBV7-2
cdr3_aa: CASSQGTSGGGEQYF
cdr3_nt: TGTGCCAGCAGCCAAGGGACTAGCGGAGGTGGCGAGCAGTACTTC

j_call: TRBJ1-1
d_call: -
clone_size: many
v_call: TRBV7-9
cdr3_aa: CASSIQNTEAFF
cdr3_nt: TGTGCCAGCAGCATTCAGAACACTGAAGCTTTCTTT

j_call: TRBJ2-7
d_call: -
clone_size: -
v_call: TRBV4-3
cdr3_aa: CASSQDILATGWADDSSYEQYF
cdr3_nt: TGCGCCAGCAGCCAAGATATACTAGCGACAGGCTGGGCAGACGACAGCTCCTACGAGCAGTACTTC

j_call: TRBJ1-1
d_call: -
clone_size: many
v_call: TRBV6-5
cdr3_aa: CASSPPNTEAFF
cdr3_nt: TGTGCCAGCAGCCCACCCAACACTGAAGCTTTCTTT

j_call: TRBJ2-5
d_call: -
clone_size: -
v_call: TRBV6-2/TRBV6-3
cdr3_aa: CASSYPQRNQETQYF
cdr3_nt: TGTGCCAGCAGTTACCCCCAGCGGAACCAAGAGACCCAGTACTTC

j_call: TRBJ2-6
d_call: -
clone_size: -
v_call: TRBV27
cdr3_aa: CASSLWTPELSGANVLTF
cdr3_nt: TGTGCCAGCAGTTTATGGACACCTGAACTCTCTGGGGCCAACGTCCTGACTTTC

j_call: TRBJ2-4
d_call: TRBD2
clone_size: -
v_call: TRBV5-8
cdr3_aa: CASSSLLWSSGEGLAKNIQYF
cdr3_nt: TGTGCCAGCAGCTCCCTCCTCTGGTCTAGCGGGGAGGGACTAGCCAAAAACATTCAGTACTTC

j_call: TRBJ1-2
d_call: -
clone_size: few
v_call: TRBV5-1
cdr3_aa: CASSAGHTNYGYTF
cdr3_nt: TGCGCCAGCAGCGCGGGACATACTAACTATGGCTACACCTTC

j_call: TRBJ1-2
d_call: TRBD1
clone_size: few
v_call: TRBV28
cdr3_aa: CASSSWTGLNYGYTF
cdr3_nt: TGTGCCAGCAGTTCCTGGACAGGGCTTAACTATGGCTACACCTTC

j_call: TRBJ2-1
d_call: TRBD2
clone_size: many
v_call: TRBV19
cdr3_aa: CASSTNRGGSYNEQFF
cdr3_nt: TGTGCCAGTAGTACGAACCGGGGGGGCTCCTACAATGAGCAGTTCTTC

j_call: TRBJ1-1
d_call: TRBD1
clone_size: many
v_call: TRBV6-2/TRBV6-3
cdr3_aa: CASSPLRTGMNTEAFF
cdr3_nt: TGTGCCAGCAGTCCCTTGAGGACAGGGATGAACACTGAAGCTTTCTTT

j_call: TRBJ2-7
d_call: -
clone_size: many
v_call: TRBV9
cdr3_aa: CASSPTGRYEQYF
cdr3_nt: TGTGCCAGCAGCCCGACCGGACGCTACGAGCAGTACTTC

j_call: TRBJ2-1
d_call: TRBD1
clone_size: few
v_call: TRBV28
cdr3_aa: CASGEGQMIYNERFF
cdr3_nt: TGTGCCAGCGGTGAGGGACAGATGATCTACAATGAGCGGTTCTTC

j_call: TRBJ2-7
d_call: -
clone_size: few
v_call: TRBV3-1
cdr3_aa: CASSRGRGRWSSYEQYF
cdr3_nt: TGTGCCAGCAGCCGGGGGCGGGGCCGTTGGTCGAGCTACGAGCAGTACTTC

j_call: TRBJ2-2
d_call: -
clone_size: few
v_call: TRBV25-1
cdr3_aa: CASSELYTGELFF
cdr3_nt: TGTGCCAGCAGTGAATTGTACACCGGGGAGCTGTTTTTT

j_call: TRBJ2-7
d_call: TRBD2
clone_size: many
v_call: TRBV7-6
cdr3_aa: CASSSSSPGLLAGGSYEQYF
cdr3_nt: TGTGCCAGCAGCTCCTCTAGCCCGGGCCTACTAGCGGGAGGGTCCTACGAGCAGTACTTC

j_call: TRBJ2-5
d_call: -
clone_size: few
v_call: TRBV15
cdr3_aa: CATSRGLGTGETQYF
cdr3_nt: TGTGCCACCAGCAGAGGACTCGGAACGGGAGAGACCCAGTACTTC

j_call: TRBJ2-3
d_call: -
clone_size: -
v_call: TRBV19
cdr3_aa: CASSDTTTDTQYF
cdr3_nt: TGTGCCAGTAGCGACACAACCACAGATACGCAGTATTTT

j_call: TRBJ2-2
d_call: TRBD2
clone_size: -
v_call: TRBV19
cdr3_aa: CATPTSGNTGELFF
cdr3_nt: TGTGCCACTCCGACTAGCGGGAACACCGGGGAGCTGTTTTTT

j_call: TRBJ1-2
d_call: TRBD1
clone_size: -
v_call: TRBV5-4
cdr3_aa: CASSQTGGWNGYTF
cdr3_nt: TGTGCCAGCAGCCAGACAGGGGGATGGAACGGCTACACCTTC

j_call: TRBJ2-7
d_call: -
clone_size: few
v_call: TRBV29-1
cdr3_aa: CSVEPSGDEQYF
cdr3_nt: TGCAGCGTTGAGCCATCGGGGGACGAGCAGTACTTC

j_call: TRBJ1-1
d_call: -
clone_size: few
v_call: TRBV18
cdr3_aa: CASSPSQGTEAFF
cdr3_nt: TGTGCCAGCTCACCATCACAGGGCACTGAAGCTTTCTTT

j_call: TRBJ2-6
d_call: -
clone_size: many
v_call: TRBV19
cdr3_aa: CASAGISSGANVLTF
cdr3_nt: TGTGCCAGTGCGGGGATCTCCTCTGGGGCCAACGTCCTGACTTTC

j_call: TRBJ2-1
d_call: -
clone_size: many
v_call: TRBV7-9
cdr3_aa: CASSVSSGDEQFF
cdr3_nt: TGTGCCAGCAGCGTATCCAGTGGGGATGAGCAGTTCTTC

j_call: TRBJ2-7
d_call: -
clone_size: many
v_call: TRBV7-8
cdr3_aa: CASSSGRDYEQYF
cdr3_nt: TGTGCCAGCAGCTCAGGTCGAGACTACGAGCAGTACTTC

j_call: TRBJ2-7
d_call: TRBD2
clone_size: -
v_call: TRBV7-6
cdr3_aa: CASSSGGLGTYEQYF
cdr3_nt: TGTGCCAGCAGCTCGGGCGGACTAGGCACCTACGAGCAGTACTTC

j_call: TRBJ2-1
d_call: -
clone_size: many
v_call: TRBV14
cdr3_aa: CASSQGSLAGYNEQFF
cdr3_nt: TGTGCCAGCAGCCAAGGAAGTCTAGCAGGTTACAATGAGCAGTTCTTC

j_call: TRBJ2-5
d_call: -
clone_size: many
v_call: TRBV3-1
cdr3_aa: CASSPRPGTSRETQYF
cdr3_nt: TGTGCCAGCAGCCCCCGCCCCGGGACTTCGAGGGAGACCCAGTACTTC

j_call: TRBJ2-7
d_call: -
clone_size: many
v_call: TRBV28
cdr3_aa: CASSFRGSYEQYF
cdr3_nt: TGTGCCAGCAGTTTCCGGGGGTCCTACGAGCAGTACTTC

j_call: TRBJ2-7
d_call: TRBD2
clone_size: many
v_call: TRBV4-2
cdr3_aa: CASSQNAGSGSVYEQYF
cdr3_nt: TGTGCCAGCAGCCAGAATGCCGGCAGCGGGAGCGTATACGAGCAGTACTTC

j_call: TRBJ1-5
d_call: -
clone_size: -
v_call: TRBV10-3
cdr3_aa: CAISDQSGNQPQHF
cdr3_nt: TGTGCCATCAGCGATCAGTCCGGGAATCAGCCCCAGCATTTT